These 19 T cell receptor beta chains came from one sample sequenced in a study of T cell repertoires in cytomegalovirus infection (dated by TCRdb to the late 2010s). These reads were obtained on an Illumina HiSeq 1500. The public reads were reanalyzed by TCRdb: fastp trimming at Q25, MiXCR alignment, in-frame beta chains only. Rows with one shared CDR3 protein collapse into an entry with the most common genes and DNA. The table for this sample lists approximately 500,000 distinct CDR3 sequences; roughly 10% of them were counted only once. The top ten hold 10% to 13% of the sample. The sample consisted of PBMCs. Every receptor here comes from a human donor in good health (CMV status not recorded). Some clones in this sample may be carry-over from other donors' samples.

The V call is TRBV5-1, the J call TRBJ2-7; 10 bases are shared with TRBD1. J was trimmed by 5 bases and V by 3 bases; bases with no gene match: 5. The CDR3 length is 14 residues. Germline V lookup: CDR1 SGHRS, CDR2 YFSETQ. CDR3 coding DNA: TGCGCCAGCAGCTCGACCGGGACAGGGGACGAGCAGTACTTC. This encodes CASSSTGTGDEQYF.

V usage is TRBV5-6 and J usage is TRBJ2-7, with 11 positions matching TRBD1. Germline loops: CDR1 SGHDT, CDR2 YYEEEE. J lost 7 bases, V lost 1 base, and 7 bases had no gene match. The CDR3 covers 15 residues. The CDR3 region has the DNA TGTGCCAGCAGCTTGTCCGGACAGGGGGCAAGGGAGCAGTACTTC. This codes for CASSLSGQGAREQYF.

This clonotype was counted between two and nine times. The chain couples TRBV3-1 to TRBJ1-5; weak D call: TRBD1 (5 bases). Trimming stripped 1 base from V and 6 bases from J, with 7 bases between. Per germline, CDR1 LGHDT and CDR2 YNNKEL (reference sequence). The CDR3 contains 13 residues. The CDR3 bases are TGTGCCAGCAGCCAAGTTGGGGCTCAGCCCCAGCATTTT. Translation gives CASSQVGAQPQHF. Complete variable domain (other parts from reference TRBV3-1 and TRBJ1-5): DTAVSQTPKYLVTQMGNDKSIKCEQNLGHDTMYWYKQDSKKFLKIMFSYNNKELIINETVPNRFSPKSPDKAHLNLHINSLELGDSAVYFCASSQVGAQPQHFGDGTRLSIL.

This clonotype has a handful of counts. J is TRBJ2-2 and V is TRBV30; TRBD2 matches 12 bases. Germline assignment: CDR1 GTSNPN and CDR2 SVGIG (reference sequence). Unmatched junction bases numbered 4, after V lost 2 bases and J lost 0 bases. CDR3 length: 17 amino acids. This chain's CDR3 is CAWSSGLAGTNTGELFF. In DNA, the CDR3 is TGTGCCTGGAGTTCCGGACTAGCGGGAACGAACACCGGGGAGCTGTTTTTT.

The sample holds many counts of this clonotype. This chain links TRBV5-5 with TRBJ2-1; 8 nucleotides line up with TRBD2. V shed 1 base, J shed 5 bases, and the junction held 8 bases outside the gene matches. The CDR3 loop spans 16 amino acids. CDR1 SGHKS and CDR2 YYEKEE come from the germline V gene (reference sequence). The chain's CDR3 is CASSLITGLVHNEQFF. CDR3 in DNA: TGTGCCAGCAGCTTGATAACGGGACTAGTCCACAATGAGCAGTTCTTC.

This clonotype occurred many times. The V call is TRBV7-9, the J call TRBJ1-2; a weak D match, TRBD1 (5 bases). Germline V gene sequence: CDR1 SEHNR, CDR2 FQNEAQ (reference sequence). This CDR3 comprises 15 residues. Between the trimmed V and J ends, which lost 1 base and 6 bases, there was a span of 15 bases. CDR3 DNA: TGTGCCAGCAGCTTAGATTGGGGGACGCGAAATGGCTACACCTTC. Amino acid sequence: CASSLDWGTRNGYTF.

This clonotype was observed a few times. The chain recombines TRBV5-1 with TRBJ2-5, with D perhaps matching TRBD1 (5 bases). Germline V gene lookup returns CDR1 SGHRS and CDR2 YFSETQ. Trimming removed 0 bases at V and 1 base at J, with 13 bases between. This CDR3 comprises 16 residues. CDR3 bases: TGCGCCAGCAGCTTGGCAAGACAGATGTTCCAAGAGACCCAGTACTTC. It translates to CASSLARQMFQETQYF.

In this sample, this clonotype turned up many times. The chain couples TRBV4-1 to TRBJ1-1; possibly TRBD1 for D (5 bases). Germline CDR1 is MGHRA and CDR2 is YSYEKL. The CDR3 length is 14 residues. Deletions cut 0 bases from V and 6 bases from J, with 11 bases between. CDR3 protein: CASSQDGRGAEAFF. The DNA of the CDR3 is TGCGCCAGCAGCCAAGACGGAAGGGGTGCTGAAGCTTTCTTT.

This clonotype was recorded at least ten times. The chain uses TRBV5-1 and TRBJ2-3; no firm D call. Trimming took 4 bases from V and 0 from J, leaving 6 bases between them. This CDR3 is 13 amino acids long. Germline CDR1 is SGHRS and CDR2 is YFSETQ. Here the CDR3 DNA reads TGCGCCAGCAGCGTTGGGAGCACAGATACGCAGTATTTT. Translation: CASSVGSTDTQYF.

The CDR3 sequence: CASSTKRLGLAGEQYF. DNA for the CDR3: TGTGCCAGCAGCACCAAACGCCTGGGACTAGCGGGGGAGCAGTACTTC. The chain is built from TRBV2 and TRBJ2-7; 13 positions match TRBD2. Looked up from germline, CDR1 is SNHLY and CDR2 is FYNNEI. The CDR3 has 16 residues. V trimming: 6 bases; J trimming: 7 bases; junction bases outside the gene matches: 12. The full variable domain, with the rest looked up from reference TRBV2 and TRBJ2-7, is EPEVTQTPSHQVTQMGQEVILRCVPISNHLYFYWYRQILGQKVEFLVSFYNNEISEKSEIFDDQFSVERPDGSNFTLKIRSTKLEDSAMYFCASSTKRLGLAGEQYFGPGTRLTVT.

The sample holds a few counts of this clonotype. The rearrangement links TRBV12-3 or TRBV12-4 to TRBJ2-1; the match to TRBD1 covers 7 bases. V lost 5 bases, J lost 8 bases, and 6 bases stayed unmatched. This CDR3 region has 13 residues. This CDR3 is CASSRQGLDEQFF. The CDR3 region has the DNA TGTGCCAGCAGTCGACAGGGCTTGGATGAGCAGTTCTTC.

The rearrangement joins TRBV6-2 or TRBV6-3 to TRBJ1-2; no firm D call. CDR1 MNHEY and CDR2 SVGEGT come from the germline V gene. Deletions cut 0 bases from V and 7 bases from J, with 6 bases between. The CDR3 length is 12 residues. CDR3 nucleotides: TGTGCCAGCAGTTACTCGAATGGTGGCTACACCTTC. This codes for CASSYSNGGYTF.

This clonotype has at least ten counts. The chain uses TRBV6-6 and TRBJ2-1; TRBD2 agrees at 8 bases. The germline gives CDR1 MNHNY, CDR2 SVGAGI (reference sequence). The J segment lost 3 bases and the V segment lost 0 bases, leaving 7 bases of the junction unmatched. This CDR3 has 17 residues. The CDR3 coding sequence is TGTGCCAGCAGTTACTCGGCCAGCGGGGGTTACTACAATGAGCAGTTCTTC. Its translation: CASSYSASGGYYNEQFF.

This clonotype has at least ten counts. This chain links TRBV7-8 with TRBJ1-5; maybe TRBD1 (5 bases). There are 15 residues in the CDR3. The V end was cut by 0 bases, the J end by 5 bases, with 11 bases between. CDR1 is SGHVS and CDR2 is FQNEAQ in the germline V gene. As DNA, the CDR3 is TGTGCCAGCAGCTTAGCTGTTGGGGGACATCAGCCCCAGCATTTT. Encoded protein: CASSLAVGGHQPQHF.

This clonotype was detected a few times. The V gene is TRBV29-1, the J gene TRBJ2-3; D gene ambiguous. Trimming stripped 4 bases from V and 3 bases from J, with 14 bases between. CDR3 length: 14 amino acids. Germline values: CDR1 SQVTM, CDR2 ANQGSEA. For the CDR3, the DNA is TGCAGCGTTGGTAAAGGCCTGAGGACAGATACGCAGTATTTT. Its translation: CSVGKGLRTDTQYF.

This clonotype was observed many times. The chain is built from TRBV14 and TRBJ1-6; no clear D gene. Germline assignment: CDR1 SGHDN and CDR2 FVKESK. V shed 1 base and J shed 10 bases, with 5 bases lying between them. CDR3 size: 12 residues. The CDR3 nucleotides read TGTGCCAGCAGCCAAGCCCGCTCACCCCTCCACTTT. Translation gives CASSQARSPLHF.

This clonotype has just one count. This chain's CDR3 is CASSKAGRDQPQHF. The CDR3 DNA follows: TGCGCCAGCAGCAAGGCAGGAAGGGATCAGCCCCAGCATTTT. The rearrangement links TRBV5-1 to TRBJ1-5; D call uncertain. V shed 4 bases and J shed 5 bases, with 13 bases lying between them. The germline CDR1 and CDR2 sequences are SGHRS and YFSETQ. The CDR3 runs to 14 residues.

The V gene is TRBV13, the J gene TRBJ2-7; D uncertain. Germline V CDR1 and CDR2: PRHDT, FYEKMQ (reference sequence). CDR3 length: 11 amino acids. The V and J ends lost 1 base and 7 bases respectively, with 5 bases between them. CDR3 nucleotide sequence: TGTGCCAGCAGCTTAGAAGAAGAGCAGTACTTC. It encodes CASSLEEEQYF.

This clonotype was seen repeatedly, ten times or more. The chain joins TRBV7-2 to TRBJ2-2; no reliable D call. CDR3 length: 13 residues. Trimming shortened V by 4 bases and J by 6 bases, and 9 bases separated the two germline ends. Germline V gene sequence: CDR1 SGHTA, CDR2 FQGNSA. The CDR3 region is CASSSSRAGELFF. The CDR3 DNA follows: TGTGCCAGCAGCTCCAGCAGAGCCGGGGAGCTGTTTTTT.